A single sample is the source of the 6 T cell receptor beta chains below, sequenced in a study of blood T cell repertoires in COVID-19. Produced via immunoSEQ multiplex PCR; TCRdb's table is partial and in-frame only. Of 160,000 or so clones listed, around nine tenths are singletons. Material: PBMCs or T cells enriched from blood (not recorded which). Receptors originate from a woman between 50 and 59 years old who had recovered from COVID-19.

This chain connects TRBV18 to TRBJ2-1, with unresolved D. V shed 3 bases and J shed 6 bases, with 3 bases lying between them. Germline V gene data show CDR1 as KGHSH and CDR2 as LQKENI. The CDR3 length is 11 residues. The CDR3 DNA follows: TGTGCCAGCTCACCGGCCAATGAGCAGTTCTTC. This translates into CASSPANEQFF. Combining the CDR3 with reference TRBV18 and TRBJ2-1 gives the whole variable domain NAGVMQNPRHLVRRRGQEARLRCSPMKGHSHVYWYRQLPEEGLKFMVYLQKENIIDESGMPKERFSAEFPKEGPSILRIQQVVRGDSAAYFCASSPANEQFFGPGTRLTVL.

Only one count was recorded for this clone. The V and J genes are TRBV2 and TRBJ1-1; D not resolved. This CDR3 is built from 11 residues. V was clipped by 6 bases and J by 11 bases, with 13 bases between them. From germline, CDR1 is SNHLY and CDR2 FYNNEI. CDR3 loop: CASSPARLAFF. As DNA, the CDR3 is TGTGCCAGCAGCCCCGCCCGACTGGCTTTCTTT. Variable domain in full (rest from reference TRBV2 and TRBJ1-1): EPEVTQTPSHQVTQMGQEVILRCVPISNHLYFYWYRQILGQKVEFLVSFYNNEISEKSEIFDDQFSVERPDGSNFTLKIRSTKLEDSAMYFCASSPARLAFFGQGTRLTVV.

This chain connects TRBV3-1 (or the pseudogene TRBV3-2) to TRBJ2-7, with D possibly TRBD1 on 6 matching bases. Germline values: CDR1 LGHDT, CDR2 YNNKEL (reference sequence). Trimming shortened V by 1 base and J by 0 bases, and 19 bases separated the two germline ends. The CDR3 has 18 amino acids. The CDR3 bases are TGTGCCAGCAGCCAAGCCCCCGACAGGTACTTGTACTCCTACGAGCAGTACTTC. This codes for CASSQAPDRYLYSYEQYF.

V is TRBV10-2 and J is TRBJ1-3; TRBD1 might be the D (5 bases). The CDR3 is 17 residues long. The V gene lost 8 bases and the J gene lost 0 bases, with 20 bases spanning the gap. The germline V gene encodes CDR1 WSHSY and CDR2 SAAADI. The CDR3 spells CASADSLGSSSGNTIYF. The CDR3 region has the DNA TGCGCCAGCGCTGACAGCCTGGGTTCGAGCTCTGGAAACACCATATATTTT.

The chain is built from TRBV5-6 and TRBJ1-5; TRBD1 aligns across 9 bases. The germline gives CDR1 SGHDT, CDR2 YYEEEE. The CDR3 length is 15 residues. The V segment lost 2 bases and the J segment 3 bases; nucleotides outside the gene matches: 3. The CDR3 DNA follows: TGTGCCAGCAGCTTTGGACAGGGGCACAATCAGCCCCAGCATTTT. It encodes CASSFGQGHNQPQHF.

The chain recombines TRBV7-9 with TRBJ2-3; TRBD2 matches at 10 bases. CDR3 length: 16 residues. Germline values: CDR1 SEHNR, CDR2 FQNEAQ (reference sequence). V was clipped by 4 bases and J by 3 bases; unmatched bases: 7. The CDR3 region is CASSSLLAGHTDTQYF. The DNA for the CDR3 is TGTGCCAGCAGCTCTCTACTAGCGGGGCATACAGATACGCAGTATTTT.